This T cell receptor beta chain was sequenced during a study of blood T cell repertoires in COVID-19. In the study overall: Sources were T cells, B-cell-depleted T cells, or PBMCs; the material itself was cDNA or gDNA.

Per germline, CDR1 SGHNT and CDR2 YYREEE (reference sequence). Trimming cost V 3 bases and J 1 base, with 10 bases left between them. The CDR3 length is 14 residues. Original processing methods: Amplification of reference gene primers was used by the study to estimate nucleated cell counts. This table comes from immunoSEQ multiplex PCR, and its TCRdb copy is limited to in-frame clones, with some not included. D and trimming were read from the DNA, whereas the V and J calls and clone size are those reported in that table. The table lists approximately 250,000 clones, 86% of them singletons. The TCR comes from a man aged 35 to 55 with active or convalescent COVID-19. The V call is TRBV5-4, the J call TRBJ1-1, with D possibly being TRBD1 (6 bases). Sequencing was done on a sample of peripheral blood. The CDR3 region is CASSSTGQNTEAFF. The CDR3 DNA reads as TGTGCCAGCAGCTCCACGGGACAGAACACTGAAGCTTTCTTT. The variable domain in full, with the rest retrieved from reference TRBV5-4 and TRBJ1-1, is ETGVTQSPTHLIKTRGQQVTLRCSSQSGHNTVSWYQQALGQGPQFIFQYYREEENGRGNFPPRFSGLQFPNYSSELNVNALELDDSALYLCASSSTGQNTEAFFGQGTRLTVV.